What follows are 7 T cell receptor beta chains derived from one specimen sequenced in a study of T-cell reconstitution after alpha-beta-depleted transplantation in children. The TCRbeta library was prepared with unique molecular identifiers. TCRdb fed the PCR reads into MiXCR, producing one record per CDR3 protein. The sample has hundreds of thousands of distinct CDR3 sequences, approximately 12% seen once. Sequencing was performed on PBMCs, mostly from graft donor cells, taken 360 days after TCRalphabeta/CD19-depleted stem cell transplant. The receptor source for this set is a male patient aged 10-17 years who had a stem cell transplant for acute myeloid leukemia, so the T cells may come from the graft donor.

This clonotype appeared many times. The chain links TRBV5-4 to TRBJ2-1; D is possibly TRBD1 or TRBD2 (5 bases each). Trimming took 2 bases from V and 3 from J, leaving 9 bases between them. The CDR3 has 14 residues. Germline CDR1 reads SGHNT; CDR2 reads YYREEE (reference sequence). CDR3 coding DNA: TGTGCCAGCAGCTTCGAGGGGCACTACAATGAGCAGTTCTTC. It codes for CASSFEGHYNEQFF.

The chain is built from TRBV7-3 and TRBJ2-3; 12 nucleotides agree with TRBD1. Germline CDR1 is SGHTA and CDR2 is FQGTGA. The CDR3 length is 19 residues. The trim removed 6 bases at V and 0 bases at J, leaving 13 bases unmatched. DNA for the CDR3: TGTGCCAGCAGTTACACCGGGACAGGGGGCCCCTCTAGCACAGATACGCAGTATTTT. Translation: CASSYTGTGGPSSTDTQYF.

This clonotype turned up a few times. The chain employs TRBV20-1 and TRBJ2-7; the D is unclear. V was pared by 0 bases and J by 0 bases, with 12 bases between. The length of the CDR3 is 15 residues. CDR1 and CDR2 from the germline V gene are DFQATT and SNEGSKA (reference sequence). The CDR3 DNA is TGCAGTGCTAGAGAGCCCAGAGCAAACTCCTACGAGCAGTACTTC. The encoded protein is CSAREPRANSYEQYF.

This chain connects TRBV11-2 to TRBJ1-4; TRBD1 agrees at 10 bases. The V segment lost 3 bases and the J segment 6 bases; nucleotides outside the gene matches: 16. Germline V CDR1 and CDR2: SGHAT, FQNNGV. There are 19 residues in the CDR3. CDR3: CASSLTAGDRGLGDEKLFF. DNA for the CDR3: TGTGCCAGCAGCTTGACGGCGGGGGACAGGGGACTCGGAGATGAAAAACTGTTTTTT. The whole variable domain, filled in from reference TRBV11-2 and TRBJ1-4, reads EAGVAQSPRYKIIEKRQSVAFWCNPISGHATLYWYQQILGQGPKLLIQFQNNGVVDDSQLPKDRFSAERLKGVDSTLKIQPAKLEDSAVYLCASSLTAGDRGLGDEKLFFGSGTQLSVL.

About this clonotype itself: This sequence may be a read error, since a much larger clone differs from it by one base. The J gene is TRBJ2-1, the V gene TRBV29-1; D is perhaps TRBD2 (5 bases). CDR1 is SQVTM and CDR2 is ANQGSEA in the germline V gene. This CDR3 is built from 13 residues. Trimming pared 2 bases from V and 7 bases from J, leaving 12 bases between. The CDR3 protein is CSVERLLTNEQFF. The CDR3 nucleotides are TGCAGCGTTGAACGACTATTGACTAATGAGCAGTTCTTC.

This clonotype turned up a few times. The chain has TRBV20-1 and TRBJ2-5, with 7 bases identical to TRBD1. The length of the CDR3 is 14 residues. Germline assignment: CDR1 DFQATT and CDR2 SNEGSKA (reference sequence). With V trimmed by 5 bases and J by 1 base, 7 bases remained unmatched. CDR3 sequence: CSAVDRTLQETQYF. In DNA form, the CDR3 reads TGCAGTGCTGTGGACAGGACCCTCCAAGAGACCCAGTACTTC.

A few counts support this clonotype. The V call is TRBV14, the J call TRBJ2-5; 10 nucleotides align to TRBD2. The V gene's germline CDR1 is SGHDN and CDR2 FVKESK. This CDR3 region has 15 residues. Trimming cost V 3 bases and J 0 bases; bases outside gene matches: 1. CDR3 residues: CASSQLAGDQETQYF. The CDR3 nucleotides read TGTGCCAGCAGCCAGCTAGCGGGAGACCAAGAGACCCAGTACTTC. Full variable domain (missing parts from reference TRBV14 and TRBJ2-5): EAGVTQFPSHSVIEKGQTVTLRCDPISGHDNLYWYRRVMGKEIKFLLHFVKESKQDESGMPNNRFLAERTGGTYSTLKVQPAELEDSGVYFCASSQLAGDQETQYFGPGTRLLVL.